The 18 T cell receptor beta chains listed next were all sequenced from one sample in a study of blood T cell repertoires in COVID-19. Assay used: immunoSEQ multiplex PCR; TCRdb lists only in-frame clones, some missing. The sample has some 120,000 clones, under 95% seen once. Sequencing was carried out using peripheral blood. Every receptor here comes from a man aged 45-65 years with active COVID-19.

This chain connects TRBV3-1 (or the pseudogene TRBV3-2) to TRBJ1-2; D unclear. This CDR3 has 12 amino acids. The germline V gene encodes CDR1 LGHDT and CDR2 YNNKEL (reference sequence). Trimming cost V 4 bases and J 8 bases, with 11 bases left between them. The CDR3 sequence is CASSRSGGGYTF. The CDR3 DNA is TGTGCCAGCAGCCGATCTGGCGGAGGCTACACCTTC.

Only one count was recorded for this clone. The rearrangement joins TRBV6-5 to TRBJ1-2; D is undetermined. The CDR3 runs 14 residues. V lost 0 bases, J lost 4 bases, and 9 bases lay in between. The V gene's germline CDR1 is MNHEY and CDR2 SVGAGI. The CDR3 region is CASSYSGGIYGYTF. CDR3 DNA: TGTGCCAGCAGTTACTCGGGAGGGATCTATGGCTACACCTTC.

The chain links TRBV5-8 to TRBJ1-1, with D uncertain. The CDR3 length is 13 residues. Trimming took 0 bases from V and 5 from J, leaving 8 bases between them. Germline-derived CDR1 and CDR2 are SGHTS and YDEGEE. CDR3 sequence (DNA): TGTGCCAGCAGCTTGGTCAAGACAACTGAAGCTTTCTTT. The encoded protein is CASSLVKTTEAFF.

CDR3 in DNA: TGTGCCAGCAGCCAATGGATGGAGGGGGCCTATGGCTACACCTTC. Protein: CASSQWMEGAYGYTF. This sequence joins TRBV3-1 (or the pseudogene TRBV3-2) and TRBJ1-2, with 7 bases lining up with TRBD1. In germline, CDR1 is LGHDT, CDR2 YNNKEL (reference sequence). The CDR3 contains 15 residues. V lost 2 bases to trimming and J lost 4 bases; unmatched junction nucleotides: 7.

The J gene is TRBJ1-1, the V gene TRBV5-1, with 7 bases lining up with TRBD1. V lost 1 base and J lost 5; bases outside the gene matches: 2. The CDR3 runs to 13 residues. The germline CDR1 and CDR2 sequences are SGHRS and YFSETQ. The CDR3 nucleotides are TGCGCCAGCAGCTTGAGGGGGCAGACTGAAGCTTTCTTT. This gives the protein CASSLRGQTEAFF.

This chain joins TRBV5-3 and TRBJ1-1; D unresolved. TRBV5-3 is reported as an ORF; its role is uncertain. V dropped 5 bases and J dropped 11 bases, with 10 bases sitting between them. The CDR3 totals 10 residues. CDR3 bases: TGTGCCAGAAGGCCCGGGAGGGCTTTCTTT. Amino acid sequence: CARRPGRAFF.

This chain connects TRBV12-3 or TRBV12-4 to TRBJ1-5; no definite D call. CDR3 length equals 13 residues. Trimming took 2 bases from V and 11 from J, leaving 13 bases between them. The CDR3 reads CASSLSSLGSQHF. In DNA form, the CDR3 reads TGTGCCAGCAGTTTAAGCAGCCTCGGGTCCCAGCATTTT.

The chain is built from TRBV9 and TRBJ1-3; 9 bases are shared with TRBD1. V lost 1 base and J lost 6; bases outside the gene matches: 5. The CDR3 is made up of 15 amino acids. The germline gives CDR1 SGDLS, CDR2 YYNGEE. The CDR3 sequence is CASSVTTGGTNTIYF. The CDR3 DNA reads TGTGCCAGCAGCGTAACAACAGGGGGCACAAACACCATATATTTT.

The chain joins TRBV6-6 to TRBJ1-3; TRBD1 is a possible D gene (5 bases). Trimming took 7 bases from V and 5 from J, leaving 18 bases between them. The CDR3 is made up of 15 amino acids. Germline CDR1 MNHNY, CDR2 SVGAGI (reference sequence). The chain's CDR3 is CASMTSGRGRNTIYF. The CDR3 DNA sequence: TGTGCCAGCATGACTTCCGGAAGGGGTCGAAACACCATATATTTT.

This clone was counted between two and nine times. This chain connects TRBV13 to TRBJ1-2, with a weak D call TRBD1 (5 bases). V was shortened by 7 bases and J by 2 bases, with 14 bases between the two germline ends. Germline V gene sequence: CDR1 PRHDT, CDR2 FYEKMQ (reference sequence). The CDR3 has 14 residues. Here the CDR3 DNA reads TGTGCCAGCACCTCCGGGGGGGGAAACTATGGCTACACCTTC. Translation: CASTSGGGNYGYTF.

The CDR3 is CASSLSLVGSTDTQYF. The DNA for the CDR3 is TGCGCCAGCAGCTTGTCCCTAGTTGGAAGCACAGATACGCAGTATTTT. The rearrangement uses TRBV5-1 and TRBJ2-3; no firm D call. The CDR3 sequence is 16 residues long. CDR1 SGHRS and CDR2 YFSETQ come from the germline V gene. The V gene lost 1 base and the J gene lost 0 bases, with 12 bases spanning the gap.

This clone was recorded only once. The chain uses TRBV27 and TRBJ1-2; 7 bases line up with TRBD1. The CDR3 totals 15 residues. The junction had 11 bases not matched to a gene; V was cut back by 5 bases and J by 5 bases. In germline, CDR1 is MNHEY, CDR2 SMNVEV (reference sequence). CDR3 amino acids: CASSSRQGSGYGYTF. The CDR3 DNA reads TGTGCCAGCAGTAGTAGACAGGGCTCAGGGTATGGCTACACCTTC.

This rearrangement joins TRBV6-6 to TRBJ1-1, with a tentative D call TRBD1 (6 bases). This CDR3 has 12 amino acids. Trimming removed 8 bases at V and 11 bases at J, with 18 bases between. Looked up from germline, CDR1 is MNHNY and CDR2 is SVGAGI (reference sequence). This CDR3 reads CASLKGESEAFF. In DNA, the CDR3 is TGTGCCAGCCTAAAGGGGGAGTCGGAGGCTTTCTTT.

The chain is built from TRBV19 and TRBJ2-1; 8 nucleotides agree with TRBD2. CDR1 and CDR2 from the germline V gene are LNHDA and SQIVND (reference sequence). Losses at the gene ends were 9 bases for V and 7 bases for J; bases not matched to a gene: 8. This CDR3 is 13 amino acids long. The CDR3 coding sequence is TGTGCCAGCCCCAGGCGGGAGGAAAATGAGCAGTTCTTC. Protein: CASPRREENEQFF.

This sequence joins TRBV19 and TRBJ1-5, with 7 bases matching TRBD1. The CDR3 sequence is 14 residues long. Germline CDR1 LNHDA, CDR2 SQIVND (reference sequence). The V segment lost 3 bases and the J segment 7 bases; nucleotides outside the gene matches: 6. CDR3 coding DNA: TGTGCCAGTAGTATTGTAACAGGGGCCCAGCCCCAGCATTTT. Residues: CASSIVTGAQPQHF. The variable domain in full, completed from reference TRBV19 and TRBJ1-5, reads DGGITQSPKYLFRKEGQNVTLSCEQNLNHDAMYWYRQDPGQGLRLIYYSQIVNDFQKGDIAEGYSVSREKKESFPLTVTSAQKNPTAFYLCASSIVTGAQPQHFGDGTRLSIL.

V usage is TRBV2 and J usage is TRBJ2-3, with 10 bases aligning to TRBD1. The CDR3 is 15 residues long. Germline V gene sequence: CDR1 SNHLY, CDR2 FYNNEI. With V trimmed by 4 bases and J by 3 bases, 4 bases remained unmatched. CDR3 sequence (DNA): TGTGCCAGCAGTGGTCGACAGGGGGCGACAGATACGCAGTATTTT. This encodes CASSGRQGATDTQYF.

The genes are TRBV9 and TRBJ2-1, with D possibly matching TRBD2 (5 bases). Trimming removed 1 base from V and 12 bases from J, with 17 bases in between. CDR1 SGDLS and CDR2 YYNGEE come from the germline V gene. This CDR3 is built from 14 residues. CDR3 amino acids: CASSVRARRDTQFF. The CDR3 region has the DNA TGTGCCAGCAGCGTAAGAGCCCGTCGGGATACGCAGTTCTTC.

This clone has just a few counts. This chain uses TRBV19 with TRBJ1-3; 7 bases map to TRBD1. Germline V CDR1 and CDR2: LNHDA, SQIVND (reference sequence). The CDR3 sequence is 14 residues long. V shed 5 bases and J 2 bases; nucleotides not matched to a gene: 3. The CDR3 DNA reads TGTGCCAGTAGTTCGACAGGGACTGGAAACACCATATATTTT. Amino acids: CASSSTGTGNTIYF.